The clone carrying this TCR beta chain was detected a few times. Construction of the TCRbeta library involved unique molecular identifiers. MiXCR, applied by TCRdb to the PCR reads, yields one record per CDR3 protein. The sample holds 900,000 or so distinct CDR3 sequences; less than 20% are singletons and the top ten take roughly 5%. This entry comes from a study of T-cell reconstitution after alpha-beta-depleted transplantation in children. The CDR3 has 15 residues. Germline V gene lookup returns CDR1 SGHAT and CDR2 FQNNGV. After removal of 2 bases from V and 3 bases from J, the junction contained 3 bases not matched to a gene.

The receptor comes from a male patient younger than 18 who had a stem cell transplant for acute lymphoblastic leukemia, so the T cells may come from the graft donor. The chain joins TRBV11-2 to TRBJ1-4; 7 nucleotides agree with TRBD1. Sequences were derived from PBMCs, mostly from graft donor cells, sampled 360 days after TCRalphabeta/CD19-depleted stem cell transplant. CDR3 DNA: TGTGCCAGCAGCTTAAAAACAGGGGCTAATGAAAAACTGTTTTTT. Its protein is CASSLKTGANEKLFF.